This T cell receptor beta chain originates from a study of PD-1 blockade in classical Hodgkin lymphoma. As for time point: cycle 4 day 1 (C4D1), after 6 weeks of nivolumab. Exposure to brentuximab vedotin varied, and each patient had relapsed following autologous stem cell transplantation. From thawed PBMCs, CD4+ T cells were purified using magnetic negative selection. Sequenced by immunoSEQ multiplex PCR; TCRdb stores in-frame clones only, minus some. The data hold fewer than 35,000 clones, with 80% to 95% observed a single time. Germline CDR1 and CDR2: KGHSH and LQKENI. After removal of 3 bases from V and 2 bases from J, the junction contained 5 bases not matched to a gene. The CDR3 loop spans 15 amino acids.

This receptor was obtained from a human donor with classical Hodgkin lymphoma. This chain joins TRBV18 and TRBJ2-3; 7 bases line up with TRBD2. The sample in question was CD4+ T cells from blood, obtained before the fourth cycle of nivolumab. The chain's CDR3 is CASSPDSGHTDTQYF. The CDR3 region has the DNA TGTGCCAGCTCACCCGATAGCGGGCACACAGATACGCAGTATTTT.